This T cell receptor (beta chain) came from a study of CD4 and CD8 cells across lung adenocarcinoma regions. Donors had localized lung adenocarcinoma, a non-small cell lung cancer. This CDR3 comprises 13 residues. Trimming stripped 3 bases from V and 6 bases from J, with 10 bases between. TCRdb reprocessed the PCR reads via MiXCR and lists one record per CDR3 protein. The sample lists 9,500 to 11,000 distinct CDR3 sequences, approximately 55% occurring once. The chain joins TRBV12-3 or TRBV12-4 to TRBJ2-3; D is ambiguous. This sequence originates from a male donor with lung adenocarcinoma. The CD4 and CD8 labels of this study may be unreliable. The material sequenced was CD4+ T cells from the center of a lung tumor. DNA for the CDR3: TGTGCCAGCAGTTTCGTTTTACAGGATACGCAGTATTTT. Its translation is CASSFVLQDTQYF.